This T cell receptor (beta chain) derives from a study of cytomegalovirus exposure and HLA in healthy donors. PCR used 60 Vbeta primers and 13 Jbeta primers. The method was immunoSEQ multiplex PCR; TCRdb's version includes in-frame clones alone and lacks a portion of them. The sample yields tens of thousands of clones, of which the top ten take up 15% to 17%. This CDR3 has 12 residues. Germline V gene sequence: CDR1 SGHVS, CDR2 FQNEAQ. The V and J ends lost 5 bases and 6 bases respectively, with 8 bases between them. V and J are TRBV7-8 and TRBJ1-5, with D unclear. This clonotype originated in a man in his fifties or sixties in good health and CMV-seropositive. The sequenced sample consisted of PBMCs. CDR3 residues: CASSPRGQPQHF. The CDR3 nucleotides are TGTGCCAGCAGCCCACGGGGTCAGCCCCAGCATTTT.